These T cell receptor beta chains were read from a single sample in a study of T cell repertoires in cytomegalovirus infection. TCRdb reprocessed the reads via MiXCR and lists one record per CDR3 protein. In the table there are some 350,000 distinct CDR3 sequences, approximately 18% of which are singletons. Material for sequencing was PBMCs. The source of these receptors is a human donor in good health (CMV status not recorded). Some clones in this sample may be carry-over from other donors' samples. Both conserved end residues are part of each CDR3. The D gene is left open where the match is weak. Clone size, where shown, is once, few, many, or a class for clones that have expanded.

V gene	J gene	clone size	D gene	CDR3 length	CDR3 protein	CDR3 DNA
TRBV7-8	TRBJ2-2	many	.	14	CASSQGLRLGELFF	TGTGCCAGCAGCCAGGGACTGAGGCTGGGGGAGCTGTTTTTT
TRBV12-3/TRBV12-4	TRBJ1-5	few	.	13	CASSFTDSQPQHF	TGTGCCAGCAGTTTCACCGACAGTCAGCCCCAGCATTTT
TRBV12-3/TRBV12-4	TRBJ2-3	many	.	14	CASSLNRGGLKQYF	TGTGCCAGCAGTTTAAACAGGGGAGGTTTGAAGCAGTATTTT
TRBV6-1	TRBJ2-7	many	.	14	CASTQGRTTYEQYF	TGTGCCAGCACCCAAGGACGGACCACTTACGAGCAGTACTTC
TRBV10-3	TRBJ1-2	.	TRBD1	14	CAISESDRVHGYTF	TGTGCCATCAGTGAGTCTGACAGGGTCCATGGCTACACCTTC
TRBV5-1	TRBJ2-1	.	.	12	CASSSWTAEQFF	TGCGCCAGCAGCTCCTGGACTGCAGAGCAGTTCTTC
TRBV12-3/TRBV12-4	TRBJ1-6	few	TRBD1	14	CASSHRDSNSPLHF	TGTGCCAGCAGTCACCGGGACAGCAATTCACCCCTCCACTTT
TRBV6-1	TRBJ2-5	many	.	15	CASSPRGQRGETQYF	TGTGCCAGCAGTCCCCGGGGCCAGCGCGGGGAGACCCAGTACTTC
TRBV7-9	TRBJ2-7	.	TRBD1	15	CASSPLGTGKYEQYF	TGTGCCAGCAGCCCCCTCGGGACAGGCAAGTACGAGCAGTACTTC
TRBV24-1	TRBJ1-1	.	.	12	CATRNPGTEAFF	TGTGCCACCAGGAACCCAGGCACTGAAGCTTTCTTT
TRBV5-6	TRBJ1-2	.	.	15	CASSLEYDSSYGYTF	TGTGCCAGCAGCTTGGAGTATGACAGTAGCTATGGCTACACCTTC
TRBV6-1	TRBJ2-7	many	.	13	CASSKVEGLEQYF	TGTGCCAGCAGCAAGGTAGAAGGCTTGGAGCAGTACTTC
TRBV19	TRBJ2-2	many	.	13	CASRGQNTGELFF	TGTGCCAGTAGGGGACAGAACACCGGGGAGCTGTTTTTT
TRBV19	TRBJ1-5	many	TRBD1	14	CASINRGQDQPQHF	TGTGCCAGTATTAACAGGGGGCAGGATCAGCCCCAGCATTTT
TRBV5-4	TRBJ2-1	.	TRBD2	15	CASSHSGSYYNEQFF	TGTGCCAGCAGCCATAGCGGGAGCTACTACAATGAGCAGTTCTTC
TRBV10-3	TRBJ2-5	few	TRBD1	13	CAIKETGKETQYF	TGTGCCATCAAAGAGACAGGGAAAGAGACCCAGTACTTC
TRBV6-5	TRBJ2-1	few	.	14	CASSYGGAYNEQFF	TGTGCCAGCAGTTACGGGGGCGCCTACAATGAGCAGTTCTTC
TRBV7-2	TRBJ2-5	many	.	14	CASRLVSMGETQYF	TGTGCCAGCAGACTGGTGTCGATGGGAGAGACCCAGTACTTC
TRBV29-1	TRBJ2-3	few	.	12	CSVLLGADTQYF	TGCAGCGTGCTACTAGGTGCAGATACGCAGTATTTT
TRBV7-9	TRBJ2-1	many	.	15	CASSQSGTHFNEQFF	TGTGCCAGCAGCCAATCCGGGACTCACTTCAATGAGCAGTTCTTC
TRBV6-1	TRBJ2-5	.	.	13	CASSAPLLETQYF	TGTGCCAGCAGCGCCCCTCTTTTGGAGACCCAGTACTTC
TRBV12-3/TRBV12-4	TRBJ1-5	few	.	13	CASSLGPLGPQHF	TGTGCCAGCAGTTTAGGGCCCTTAGGGCCCCAGCATTTT
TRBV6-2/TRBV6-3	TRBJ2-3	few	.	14	CASSPRGAVDTQYF	TGTGCCAGCAGTCCTCGAGGCGCGGTCGATACGCAGTATTTT
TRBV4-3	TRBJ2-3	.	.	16	CASSQETPPNTDTQYF	TGCGCCAGCAGCCAAGAAACCCCCCCAAACACAGATACGCAGTATTTT
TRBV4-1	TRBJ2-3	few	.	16	CASSQDTSGSTDTQYF	TGCGCCAGCAGCCAAGATACGTCAGGAAGCACAGATACGCAGTATTTT
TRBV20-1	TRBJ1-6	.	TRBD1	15	CSARRGGGYNSPLHF	TGCAGTGCTAGGAGAGGGGGCGGCTATAATTCACCCCTCCACTTT